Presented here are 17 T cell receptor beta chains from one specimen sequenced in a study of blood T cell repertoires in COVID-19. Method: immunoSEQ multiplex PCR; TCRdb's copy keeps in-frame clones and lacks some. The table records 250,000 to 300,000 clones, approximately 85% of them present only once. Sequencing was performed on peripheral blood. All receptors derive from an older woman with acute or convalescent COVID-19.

The CDR3 region has the DNA TGTGCCAGCAGCGCGCGGGGGGTCACAGATACGCAGTATTTT. Translating gives CASSARGVTDTQYF. J is TRBJ2-3 and V is TRBV9; 8 positions agree with TRBD2. CDR1 is SGDLS, CDR2 YYNGEE, per germline. The CDR3 totals 14 residues. The J segment lost 2 bases and the V segment lost 3 bases, leaving 2 bases of the junction unmatched.

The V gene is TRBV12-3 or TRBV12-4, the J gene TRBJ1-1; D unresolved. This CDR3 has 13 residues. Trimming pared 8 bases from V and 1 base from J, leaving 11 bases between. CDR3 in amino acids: CASAWAGNTEAFF. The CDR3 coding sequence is TGTGCCAGCGCCTGGGCAGGGAACACTGAAGCTTTCTTT.

The CDR3 reads CASSETSGGATDTQYF. The CDR3 DNA sequence: TGTGCCAGCAGTGAGACTAGCGGGGGAGCAACAGATACGCAGTATTTT. The chain recombines TRBV6-1 with TRBJ2-3; 12 positions match TRBD2. Germline-derived CDR1 and CDR2 are MNHNS and SASEGT. J lost 3 bases, V lost 3 bases, and 4 bases had no gene match. The CDR3 extends over 16 amino acids.

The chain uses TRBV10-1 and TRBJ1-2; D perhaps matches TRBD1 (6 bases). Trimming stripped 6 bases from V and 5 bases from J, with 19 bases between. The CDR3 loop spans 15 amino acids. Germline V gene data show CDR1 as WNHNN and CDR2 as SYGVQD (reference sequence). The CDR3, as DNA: TGCGCCAGCAGGACAGGCGTCCCCCTAGGGTATGGCTACACCTTC. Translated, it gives CASRTGVPLGYGYTF.

The CDR3 sequence is CASSSRDRGMHEAFF. The CDR3 nucleotides are TGCGCCAGCAGCTCCCGGGACAGGGGAATGCACGAAGCTTTCTTT. The V gene is TRBV5-1, the J gene TRBJ1-1, with TRBD1 matching 10 bases. The CDR3 sequence is 15 residues long. The V gene's germline CDR1 is SGHRS and CDR2 YFSETQ. V shed 3 bases and J 8 bases; nucleotides not matched to a gene: 10.

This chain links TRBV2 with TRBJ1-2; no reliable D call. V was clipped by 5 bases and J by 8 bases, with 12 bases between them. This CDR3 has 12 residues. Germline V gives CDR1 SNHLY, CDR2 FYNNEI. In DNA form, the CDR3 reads TGTGCCAGCAGTCCCTCCGTAGAGGGCTACACCTTC. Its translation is CASSPSVEGYTF.

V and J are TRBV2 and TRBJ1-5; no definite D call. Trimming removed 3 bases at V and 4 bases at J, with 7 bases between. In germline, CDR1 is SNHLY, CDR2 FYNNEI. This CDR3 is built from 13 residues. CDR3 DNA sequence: TGTGCCAGCAGTGACCAGGAAAATCAGCCCCAGCATTTT. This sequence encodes CASSDQENQPQHF. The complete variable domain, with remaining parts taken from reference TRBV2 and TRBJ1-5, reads EPEVTQTPSHQVTQMGQEVILRCVPISNHLYFYWYRQILGQKVEFLVSFYNNEISEKSEIFDDQFSVERPDGSNFTLKIRSTKLEDSAMYFCASSDQENQPQHFGDGTRLSIL.

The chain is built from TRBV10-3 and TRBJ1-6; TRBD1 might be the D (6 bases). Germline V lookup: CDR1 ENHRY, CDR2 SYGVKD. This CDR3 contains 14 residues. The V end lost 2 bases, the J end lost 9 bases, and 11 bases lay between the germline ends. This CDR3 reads CAISEGGGGSPLHF. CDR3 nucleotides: TGTGCCATCAGTGAGGGGGGGGGCGGTTCACCCCTCCACTTT.

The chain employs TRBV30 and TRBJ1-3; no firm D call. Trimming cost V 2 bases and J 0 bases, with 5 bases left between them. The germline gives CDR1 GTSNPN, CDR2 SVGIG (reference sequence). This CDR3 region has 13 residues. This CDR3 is CAWSPFSGNTIYF. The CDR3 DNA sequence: TGTGCCTGGAGTCCATTCTCTGGAAACACCATATATTTT.

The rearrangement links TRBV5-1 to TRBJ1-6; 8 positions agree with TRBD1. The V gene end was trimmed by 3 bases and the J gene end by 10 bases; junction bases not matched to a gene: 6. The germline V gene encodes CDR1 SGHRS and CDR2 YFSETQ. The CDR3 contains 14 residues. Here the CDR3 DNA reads TGCGCCAGCAGCTCGGGACAGGCAGACTCACCCCTCCACTTT. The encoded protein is CASSSGQADSPLHF.

CDR3 region: CASSPFPQTGTENQPQHF. In DNA form, the CDR3 reads TGTGCCAGCAGCCCCTTCCCCCAGACCGGGACAGAGAATCAGCCCCAGCATTTT. The chain uses TRBV3-1 (or the pseudogene TRBV3-2) and TRBJ1-5; 7 bases are shared with TRBD1. Germline V gene sequence: CDR1 LGHDT, CDR2 YNNKEL (reference sequence). The length of the CDR3 is 18 residues. V trimming: 4 bases; J trimming: 4 bases; junction bases outside the gene matches: 16.

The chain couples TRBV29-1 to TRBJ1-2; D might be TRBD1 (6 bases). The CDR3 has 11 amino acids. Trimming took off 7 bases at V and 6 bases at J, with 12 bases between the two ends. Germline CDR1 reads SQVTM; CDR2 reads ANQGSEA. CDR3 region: CSALGGHGYTF. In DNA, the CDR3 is TGCAGCGCTCTGGGGGGGCATGGCTACACCTTC. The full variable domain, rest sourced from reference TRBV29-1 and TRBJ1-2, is SAVISQKPSRDICQRGTSLTIQCQVDSQVTMMFWYRQQPGQSLTLIATANQGSEATYESGFVIDKFPISRPNLTFSTLTVSNMSPEDSSIYLCSALGGHGYTFGSGTRLTVV.

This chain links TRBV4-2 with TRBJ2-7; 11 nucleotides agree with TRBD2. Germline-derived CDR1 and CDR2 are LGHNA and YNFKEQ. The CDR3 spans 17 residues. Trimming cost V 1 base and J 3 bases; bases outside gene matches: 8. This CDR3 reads CASSQVPLAGGLYEQYF. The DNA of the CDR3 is TGTGCCAGCAGCCAAGTTCCGCTAGCGGGGGGCCTCTACGAGCAGTACTTC.

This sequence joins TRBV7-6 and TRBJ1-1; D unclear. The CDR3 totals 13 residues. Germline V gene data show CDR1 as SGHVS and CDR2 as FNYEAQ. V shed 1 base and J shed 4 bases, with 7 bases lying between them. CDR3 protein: CASSLERGTEAFF. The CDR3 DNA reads TGTGCCAGCAGCTTAGAACGGGGCACTGAAGCTTTCTTT.

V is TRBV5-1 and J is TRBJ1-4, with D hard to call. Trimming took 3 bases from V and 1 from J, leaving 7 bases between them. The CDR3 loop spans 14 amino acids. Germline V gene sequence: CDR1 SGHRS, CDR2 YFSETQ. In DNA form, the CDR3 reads TGCGCCAGCAGCTCGGCGGGAACTAATGAAAAACTGTTTTTT. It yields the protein CASSSAGTNEKLFF.

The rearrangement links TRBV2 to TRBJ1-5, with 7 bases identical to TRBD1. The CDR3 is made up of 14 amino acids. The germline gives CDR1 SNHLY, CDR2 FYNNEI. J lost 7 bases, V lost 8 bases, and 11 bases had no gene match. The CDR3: CASEGAGGNQPQHF. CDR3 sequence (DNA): TGTGCCAGCGAAGGGGCAGGGGGGAACCAGCCCCAGCATTTT.

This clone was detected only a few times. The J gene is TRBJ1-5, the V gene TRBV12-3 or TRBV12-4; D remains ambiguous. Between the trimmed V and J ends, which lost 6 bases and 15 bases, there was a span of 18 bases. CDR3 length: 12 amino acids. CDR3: CASSPNAGPPHF. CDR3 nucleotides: TGTGCCAGCAGCCCTAACGCGGGCCCTCCGCATTTT.